Given below is one TCR beta chain in context. The antigen is unknown. Assay: immunoSEQ multiplex PCR; the TCRdb copy retains only in-frame clones and omits some. Here the sample spans tens of thousands of clones, around 82% being singletons. The timepoints at which blood was sampled were baseline, cycle 4 day 1, and cycle 7 day 1. The data are from a study of OX40 agonist ivuxolimab in advanced cancers. Trimming cost V 0 bases and J 4 bases, with 16 bases left between them. The CDR3 sequence is 16 residues long. The germline CDR1 and CDR2 sequences are SGHNT and YYREEE (reference sequence). Study-wide findings and caveats: Clonal expansion by week 6 occurred in CD4+ and CD8+ blood T cells (at 0.1 to 3.0 mg/kg). More expanded clones were seen, on average, in CD8+ T cells than in CD4+.

V and J are TRBV5-4 and TRBJ1-2; perhaps TRBD1 as D (6 bases). Material: CD4+ or CD8+ T cells sorted from blood, obtained in a trial of the OX40 agonist ivuxolimab. The clonotype comes from an adult with an advanced solid tumor such as melanoma, head and neck, liver or kidney cancer. In DNA form, the CDR3 reads TGTGCCAGCAGCTTGGGACAGGTATTCGGCCCCTATGGCTACACCTTC. It codes for CASSLGQVFGPYGYTF.